This is a list of T cell receptor beta chains from one sample in a study of technical replicates of blood from a few donors. The repertoire was sequenced with immunoSEQ multiplex PCR; TCRdb's copy has only in-frame clones and lacks some. The top ten clones hold roughly 15% of a sample with approximately 12,000 clones, 79% of them seen once. Material for sequencing was PBMCs. These receptor sequences come from a human donor in good health. CDR3s include the opening cysteine and the closing phenylalanine or tryptophan. D genes are given only for firm matches. Clone size appears in some rows only: once, few, many, or a class for an expanded clone.

j_call	v_call	d_call	clone_size	cdr3_nt	cdr3_aa
TRBJ2-7	TRBV2	-	-	TGTGCCAGCAGTGACAGGTACGAGCAGTACTTC	CASSDRYEQYF
TRBJ2-3	TRBV5-6	TRBD2	-	TGTGCCAGCAGCTTGGCCGGGACTAGCGCCCTCAATACGCAGTATTTT	CASSLAGTSALNTQYF
TRBJ2-1	TRBV19	TRBD1	-	TGTGCCAGTAGTACGACAGGGGGGAACAATGAGCAGTTCTTC	CASSTTGGNNEQFF
TRBJ2-1	TRBV30	TRBD2	-	TGTGCCTGGACCCCGCTAGCGGGATACAATGAGCAGTTCTTC	CAWTPLAGYNEQFF
TRBJ2-5	TRBV30	-	-	TGTGCCTGGAGTCCCGGCGGAGCTCAAGAGACCCAGTACTTC	CAWSPGGAQETQYF
TRBJ2-5	TRBV7-5	-	-	TGTGTCAGAAGCTTAGCGGGGGTAGCGGGAGAGGAGACCCAGTACTTC	CVRSLAGVAGEETQYF
TRBJ2-1	TRBV11-2	TRBD2	-	TGTGCCAGCAGCTTTACGCGGGAGTGGGGCAATGAGCAGTTCTTC	CASSFTREWGNEQFF
TRBJ2-2	TRBV19	TRBD2	-	TGTGCCAGTAGTATGTGGGCTAGCGGGAGAATGTCCGGGGAGCTGTTTTTT	CASSMWASGRMSGELFF
TRBJ2-2	TRBV7-8	-	-	TGTGCCAGCAGCTCCCCGGGCACCGGGGAGCTGTTTTTT	CASSSPGTGELFF
TRBJ2-7	TRBV4-2	-	once	TGTGCCAGCAGCCAAGTGGGGGCCTCCTACGAGCAGTACTTC	CASSQVGASYEQYF
TRBJ2-5	TRBV5-4	-	-	TGTGCCAGCGCCACGGAAGGGGGTCGGGAGACCCAGTACTTC	CASATEGGRETQYF
TRBJ2-2	TRBV19	TRBD1	-	TGTGCCACCCGGGGACAGGGGGCATCGAACACCGGGGAGCTGTTTTTT	CATRGQGASNTGELFF
TRBJ2-7	TRBV19	-	-	TGTGCCAGTAGTATAGGATGGCAGTCCTACGAGCAGTACTTC	CASSIGWQSYEQYF
TRBJ2-2	TRBV25-1	TRBD1	once	TGTGCCAGCAGTGTTCCACCGGGACAGGATAACACCGGGGAGCTGTTTTTT	CASSVPPGQDNTGELFF
TRBJ2-3	TRBV6-4	-	-	TGTGCCAGCAGCCAGGGAAGGGAAACAGATACGCAGTATTTT	CASSQGRETDTQYF
TRBJ1-1	TRBV6-5	-	-	TGTGCCAGCAGTGTCCTGGGTCGGGGGGGCACTGAAGCTTTCTTT	CASSVLGRGGTEAFF
TRBJ1-5	TRBV7-6	-	-	TGTGCCACCACCCCAGGGATGGGGCAGCCCCAGCATTTT	CATTPGMGQPQHF
TRBJ2-7	TRBV7-9	TRBD2	once	TGTGCCAGCAGCTTAGGGACTAGCGGTTACTACGAGCAGTACTTC	CASSLGTSGYYEQYF
TRBJ2-7	TRBV5-1	-	-	TGCGCCAGCAGCCCGATGGACGGGAGAAGATACGAGCAGTACTTC	CASSPMDGRRYEQYF
TRBJ1-5	TRBV19	-	-	TGTGCCAGTAGTATAACGATAGGAGTAGGACAGCCCCAGCATTTT	CASSITIGVGQPQHF
TRBJ1-3	TRBV5-1	-	-	TGCGCCAGCAGCTCAGAACAAGGAAACACCATATATTTT	CASSSEQGNTIYF
TRBJ2-1	TRBV7-7	TRBD1	-	TGTGCCAGCAGAGCCCCGGGACAGGGACCTTATGAGCAGTTCTTC	CASRAPGQGPYEQFF
TRBJ2-3	TRBV6-1	-	-	TGTGCCCTCGGTACTAGCACAGATACGCAGTATTTT	CALGTSTDTQYF
TRBJ1-2	TRBV7-2	-	-	TGTGCCAGCAGCGACGTCGGACAGAACAATAACTATGGCTACACCTTC	CASSDVGQNNNYGYTF
TRBJ1-5	TRBV7-8	-	few	TGTGCCAGCAGCCCGGTGAGGGCTAGGAATCAGCCCCAGCATTTT	CASSPVRARNQPQHF